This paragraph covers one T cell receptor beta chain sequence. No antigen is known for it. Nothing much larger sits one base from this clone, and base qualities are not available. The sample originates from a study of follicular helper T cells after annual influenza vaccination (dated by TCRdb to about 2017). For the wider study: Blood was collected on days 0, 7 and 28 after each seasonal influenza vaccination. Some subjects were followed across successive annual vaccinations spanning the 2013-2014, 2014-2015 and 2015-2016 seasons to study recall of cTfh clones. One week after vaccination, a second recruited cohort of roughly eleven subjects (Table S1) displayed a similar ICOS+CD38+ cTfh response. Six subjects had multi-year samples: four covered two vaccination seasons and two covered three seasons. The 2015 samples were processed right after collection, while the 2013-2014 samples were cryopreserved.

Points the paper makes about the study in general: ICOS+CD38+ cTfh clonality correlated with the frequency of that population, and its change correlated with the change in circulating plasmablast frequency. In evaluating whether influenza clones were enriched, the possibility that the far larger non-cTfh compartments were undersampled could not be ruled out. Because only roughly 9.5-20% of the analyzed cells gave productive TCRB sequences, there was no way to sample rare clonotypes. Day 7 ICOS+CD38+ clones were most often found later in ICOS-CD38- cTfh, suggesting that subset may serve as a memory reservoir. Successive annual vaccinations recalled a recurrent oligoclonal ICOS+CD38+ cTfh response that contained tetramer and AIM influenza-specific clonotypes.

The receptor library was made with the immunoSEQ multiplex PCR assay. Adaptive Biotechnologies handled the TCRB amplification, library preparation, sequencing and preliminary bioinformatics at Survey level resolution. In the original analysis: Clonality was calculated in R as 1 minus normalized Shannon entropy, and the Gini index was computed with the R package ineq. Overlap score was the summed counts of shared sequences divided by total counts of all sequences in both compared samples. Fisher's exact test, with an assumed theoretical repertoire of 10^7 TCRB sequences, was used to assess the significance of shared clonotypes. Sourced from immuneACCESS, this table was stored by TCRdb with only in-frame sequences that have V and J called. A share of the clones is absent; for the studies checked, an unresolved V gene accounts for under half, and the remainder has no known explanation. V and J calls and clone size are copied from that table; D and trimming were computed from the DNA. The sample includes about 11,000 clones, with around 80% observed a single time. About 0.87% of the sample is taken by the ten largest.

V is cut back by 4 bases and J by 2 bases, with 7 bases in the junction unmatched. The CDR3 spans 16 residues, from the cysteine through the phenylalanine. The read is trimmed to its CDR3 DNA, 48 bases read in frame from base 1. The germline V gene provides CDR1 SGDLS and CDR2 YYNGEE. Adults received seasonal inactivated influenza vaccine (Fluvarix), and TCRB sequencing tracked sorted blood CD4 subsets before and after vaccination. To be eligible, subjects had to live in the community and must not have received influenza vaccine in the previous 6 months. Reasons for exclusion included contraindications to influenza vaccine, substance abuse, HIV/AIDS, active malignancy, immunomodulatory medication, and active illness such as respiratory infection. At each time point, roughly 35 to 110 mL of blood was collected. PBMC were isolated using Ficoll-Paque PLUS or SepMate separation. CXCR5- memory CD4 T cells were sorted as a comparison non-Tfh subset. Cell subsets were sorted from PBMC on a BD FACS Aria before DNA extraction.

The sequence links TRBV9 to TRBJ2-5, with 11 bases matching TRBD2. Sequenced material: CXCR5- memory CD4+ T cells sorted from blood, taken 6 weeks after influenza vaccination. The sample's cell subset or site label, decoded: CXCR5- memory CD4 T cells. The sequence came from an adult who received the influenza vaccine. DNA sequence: TGTGCCAGCAGCCCCGGACTAGCGGGCGCACAAGAGACCCAGTACTTC. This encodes CASSPGLAGAQETQYF.